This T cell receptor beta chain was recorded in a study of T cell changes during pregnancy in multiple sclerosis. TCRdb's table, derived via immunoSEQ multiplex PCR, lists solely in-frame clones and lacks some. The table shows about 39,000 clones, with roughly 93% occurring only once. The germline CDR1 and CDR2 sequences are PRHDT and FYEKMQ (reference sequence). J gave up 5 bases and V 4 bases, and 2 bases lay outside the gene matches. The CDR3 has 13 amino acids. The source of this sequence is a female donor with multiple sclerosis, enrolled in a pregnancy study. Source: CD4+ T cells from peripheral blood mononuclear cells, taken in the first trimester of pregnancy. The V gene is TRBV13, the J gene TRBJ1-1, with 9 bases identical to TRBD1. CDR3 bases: TGTGCCAGCAGCTGGGACAGGGAGACTGAAGCTTTCTTT. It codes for CASSWDRETEAFF.